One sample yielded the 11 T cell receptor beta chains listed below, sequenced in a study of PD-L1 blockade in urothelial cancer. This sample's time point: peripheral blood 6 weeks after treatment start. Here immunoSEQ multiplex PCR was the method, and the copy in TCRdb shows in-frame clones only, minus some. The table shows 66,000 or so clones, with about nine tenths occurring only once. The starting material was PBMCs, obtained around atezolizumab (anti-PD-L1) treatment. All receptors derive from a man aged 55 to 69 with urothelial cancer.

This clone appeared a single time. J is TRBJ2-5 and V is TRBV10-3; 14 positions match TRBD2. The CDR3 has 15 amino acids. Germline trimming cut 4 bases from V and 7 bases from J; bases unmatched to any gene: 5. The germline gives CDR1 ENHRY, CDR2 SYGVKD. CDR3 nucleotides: TGTGCCATCAGTGCGACTAGCGGGAGGGATGGGACCCAGTACTTC. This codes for CAISATSGRDGTQYF.

This CDR3 is CASSSTGKAFF. The CDR3 DNA follows: TGTGCCAGCAGCTCGACAGGTAAAGCTTTCTTT. The V gene is TRBV5-6, the J gene TRBJ1-1; possibly TRBD1 for D (6 bases). From germline, CDR1 is SGHDT and CDR2 YYEEEE. The CDR3 is 11 residues long. V was shortened by 3 bases and J by 9 bases, with 9 bases between the two germline ends.

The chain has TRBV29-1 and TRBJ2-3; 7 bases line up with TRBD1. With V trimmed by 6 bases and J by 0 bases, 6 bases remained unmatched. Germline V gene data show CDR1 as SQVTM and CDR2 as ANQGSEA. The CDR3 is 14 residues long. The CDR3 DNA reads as TGCAGCGTCTCAGGGGGAGAAAGCACAGATACGCAGTATTTT. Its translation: CSVSGGESTDTQYF.

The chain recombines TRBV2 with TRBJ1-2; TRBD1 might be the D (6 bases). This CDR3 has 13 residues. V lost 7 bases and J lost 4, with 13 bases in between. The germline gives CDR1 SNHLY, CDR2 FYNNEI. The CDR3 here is CASTSEQGYGYTF. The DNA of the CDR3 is TGTGCCAGCACCTCGGAACAGGGCTATGGCTACACCTTC.

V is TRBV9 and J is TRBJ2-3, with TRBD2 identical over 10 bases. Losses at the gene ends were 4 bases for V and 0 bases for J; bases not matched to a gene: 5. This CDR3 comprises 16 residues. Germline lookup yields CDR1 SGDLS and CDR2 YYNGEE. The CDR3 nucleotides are TGTGCCAGCAGCAGAAGCGGGGGGGCTAGCACAGATACGCAGTATTTT. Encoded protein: CASSRSGGASTDTQYF.

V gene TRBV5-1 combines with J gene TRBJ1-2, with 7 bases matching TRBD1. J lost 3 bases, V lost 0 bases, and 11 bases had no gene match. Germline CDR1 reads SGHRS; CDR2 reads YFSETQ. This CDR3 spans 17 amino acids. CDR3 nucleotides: TGCGCCAGCAGCTTGGGAACAGGGGCGTTAGTGGACTATGGCTACACCTTC. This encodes CASSLGTGALVDYGYTF.

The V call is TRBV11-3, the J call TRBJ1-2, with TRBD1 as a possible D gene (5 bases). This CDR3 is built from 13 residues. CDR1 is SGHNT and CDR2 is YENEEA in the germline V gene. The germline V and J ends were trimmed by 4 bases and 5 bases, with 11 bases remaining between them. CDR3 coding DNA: TGTGCCAGCAGCTCACGGGGGGTTTATGGCTACACCTTC. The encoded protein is CASSSRGVYGYTF.

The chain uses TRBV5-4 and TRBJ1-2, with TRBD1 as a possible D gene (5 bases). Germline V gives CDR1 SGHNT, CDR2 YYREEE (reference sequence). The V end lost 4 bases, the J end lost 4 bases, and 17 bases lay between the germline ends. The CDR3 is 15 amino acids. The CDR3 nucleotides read TGTGCCAGCAGCAGACAGAGTGTTAACCTCTATGGCTACACCTTC. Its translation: CASSRQSVNLYGYTF.

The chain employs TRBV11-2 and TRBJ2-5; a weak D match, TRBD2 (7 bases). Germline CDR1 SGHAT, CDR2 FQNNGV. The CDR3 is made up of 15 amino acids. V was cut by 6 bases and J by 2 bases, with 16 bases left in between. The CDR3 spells CASRTWGGRQETQYF. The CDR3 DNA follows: TGTGCCAGCAGGACCTGGGGGGGCAGACAAGAGACCCAGTACTTC. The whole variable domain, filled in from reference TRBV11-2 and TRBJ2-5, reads EAGVAQSPRYKIIEKRQSVAFWCNPISGHATLYWYQQILGQGPKLLIQFQNNGVVDDSQLPKDRFSAERLKGVDSTLKIQPAKLEDSAVYLCASRTWGGRQETQYFGPGTRLLVL.

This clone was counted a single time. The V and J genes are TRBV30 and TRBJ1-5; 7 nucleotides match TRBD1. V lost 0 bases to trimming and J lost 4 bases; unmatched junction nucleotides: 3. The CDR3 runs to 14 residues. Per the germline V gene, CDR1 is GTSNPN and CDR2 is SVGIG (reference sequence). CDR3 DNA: TGTGCCTGGAGTGTGAGACAGGGTAATCAGCCCCAGCATTTT. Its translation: CAWSVRQGNQPQHF.

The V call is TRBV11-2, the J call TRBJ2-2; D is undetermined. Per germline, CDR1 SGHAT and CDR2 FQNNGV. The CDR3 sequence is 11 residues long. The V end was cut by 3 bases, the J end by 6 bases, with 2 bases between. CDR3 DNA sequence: TGTGCCAGCAGCTTCGCCGGGGAGCTGTTTTTT. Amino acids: CASSFAGELFF.